This T cell receptor beta chain is drawn from a study of CD8 T cells in Susac syndrome. Isolation of CD8+ and CD4+ T cells was performed negatively, whereas enrichment of TEMRA cells was done by FACS. The CDR3 runs to 14 residues. Germline lookup yields CDR1 DFQATT and CDR2 SNEGSKA (reference sequence). Trimming stripped 4 bases from V and 7 bases from J, with 16 bases between. The RNA, roughly 0.45 to 1 ug, was put through reverse transcription using random hexamers. The amplification used immunoSEQ multiplex PCR on TCR beta CDR3; it spanned 54 Vbeta and 13 Jbeta. TCRdb analysed the immunoSEQ multiplex PCR reads with MiXCR anew, one entry per CDR3 protein. The sample lists about 160,000 distinct CDR3 sequences, roughly 94% occurring once.

The receptor was derived from a human donor with multiple sclerosis. The sequencing input was CD4+ T cells from PBMCs. The rearrangement uses TRBV20-1 and TRBJ2-2; no clear D gene. The CDR3 DNA sequence: TGCAGTGCTATCCCTCCTCTAGACCGCGGGGAGCTGTTTTTT. As protein: CSAIPPLDRGELFF.